The 27 T cell receptor beta chains below come from one sample, sequenced in a study of cytomegalovirus exposure and HLA in healthy donors. In the PCR, 60 Vbeta and 13 Jbeta primers were used. Produced via immunoSEQ multiplex PCR; TCRdb's table is partial and in-frame only. The sample carries roughly 200,000 clones, less than 85% recorded once. The sample was PBMCs. These TCRs come from a boy younger than 18 in good health and CMV-seronegative.

Note on this clone: The junction departs from the called germline gene at one end, perhaps through a read error. Other DNA sequences in the same sample also yield this CDR3. This chain links TRBV15 with TRBJ1-1; unclear D gene. CDR3 length: 16 residues. In germline, CDR1 is LNHNV, CDR2 YYDKDF (reference sequence). The CDR3 DNA reads as TGTGCCACCAGCAGAGCTTGGTCACGGGAGAACACTGAAGCTTTCTTC. Protein: CATSRAWSRENTEAFF.

This clone has a handful of counts. The genes are TRBV7-9 and TRBJ2-5; weak D call: TRBD2 (6 bases). Germline V gene sequence: CDR1 SEHNR, CDR2 FQNEAQ (reference sequence). The CDR3 runs 11 residues. V was shortened by 5 bases and J by 10 bases, with 11 bases between the two germline ends. CDR3 loop: CASSPLGGQYF. CDR3 nucleotides: TGTGCCAGCAGCCCCCTGGGAGGCCAGTACTTC.

Only a few counts were recorded for this clone. The rearrangement links TRBV7-2 to TRBJ1-2; 9 nucleotides line up with TRBD1. There are 17 residues in the CDR3. CDR1 and CDR2 (germline): SGHTA, FQGNSA. V trimming: 5 bases; J trimming: 4 bases; junction bases outside the gene matches: 14. The CDR3 loop reads CASSTGPRTGAGYGYTF. CDR3 bases: TGTGCCAGCAGCACCGGGCCTCGGACAGGGGCGGGCTATGGCTACACCTTC. The entire variable domain, with the rest obtained from reference TRBV7-2 and TRBJ1-2, is as follows: GAGVSQSPSNKVTEKGKDVELRCDPISGHTALYWYRQSLGQGLEFLIYFQGNSAPDKSGLPSDRFSAERTGGSVSTLTIQRTQQEDSAVYLCASSTGPRTGAGYGYTFGSGTRLTVV.

The CDR3 spells CASSLPTDSYEQYF. The CDR3 bases are TGTGCCAGCAGCTTACCGACTGATTCGTACGAGCAGTACTTC. J is TRBJ2-7 and V is TRBV7-8; D remains unclear. The germline V gene encodes CDR1 SGHVS and CDR2 FQNEAQ. Trimming took 2 bases from V and 4 from J, leaving 12 bases between them. The CDR3 covers 14 residues. Filled out from reference TRBV7-8 and TRBJ2-7, the complete variable domain reads GAGVSQSPRYKVAKRGQDVALRCDPISGHVSLFWYQQALGQGPEFLTYFQNEAQLDKSGLPSDRFFAERPEGSVSTLKIQRTQQEDSAVYLCASSLPTDSYEQYFGPGTRLTVT.

The chain combines TRBV29-1 with TRBJ1-4; D uncertain. Trimming stripped 4 bases from V and 3 bases from J, with 6 bases between. The germline V gene encodes CDR1 SQVTM and CDR2 ANQGSEA. The CDR3 covers 12 residues. CDR3 coding DNA: TGCAGCGTTGTTGCGGCTAATGAAAAACTGTTTTTT. Translating it yields CSVVAANEKLFF.

On this clone: Other DNA sequences in the same sample also yield this CDR3. The genes are TRBV7-9 and TRBJ1-2; 10 bases fit TRBD1. Trimming cost V 5 bases and J 2 bases; bases outside gene matches: 5. The CDR3 runs 15 residues. Germline V lookup: CDR1 SEHNR, CDR2 FQNEAQ (reference sequence). The CDR3 region is CASSPRTGGNYGYTF. The CDR3 coding sequence is TGTGCCAGCAGCCCACGGACAGGGGGAAACTATGGCTACACCTTC.

The chain has TRBV10-3 and TRBJ2-7; 10 bases line up with TRBD2. Germline V gives CDR1 ENHRY, CDR2 SYGVKD. V shed 3 bases and J 7 bases; nucleotides not matched to a gene: 3. This CDR3 spans 13 amino acids. This CDR3 reads CAISDASGREQYF. CDR3 nucleotides: TGTGCCATCAGTGACGCTAGCGGGAGAGAGCAGTACTTC.

The chain employs TRBV9 and TRBJ1-1; TRBD1 agrees at 8 bases. CDR3 length equals 14 residues. Trimming removed 2 bases from V and 5 bases from J; junction bases left unmatched: 5. CDR1 is SGDLS, CDR2 YYNGEE, per germline. CDR3 coding DNA: TGTGCCAGCAGCGTTTCGACAGGGGTTACTGAAGCTTTCTTT. This sequence encodes CASSVSTGVTEAFF.

The chain recombines TRBV19 with TRBJ1-5; D may be TRBD1 (6 bases). Trimming pared 6 bases from V and 2 bases from J, leaving 11 bases between. There are 14 residues in the CDR3. Germline CDR1 and CDR2: LNHDA and SQIVND (reference sequence). Written as DNA, the CDR3 is TGTGCCAGTAGGGAAACAGGGCGCAATCAGCCCCAGCATTTT. It is translated as CASRETGRNQPQHF.

The V gene is TRBV2, the J gene TRBJ2-7; TRBD1 matches 7 bases. This CDR3 has 13 amino acids. Germline-derived CDR1 and CDR2 are SNHLY and FYNNEI. The J segment lost 4 bases and the V segment lost 10 bases, leaving 10 bases of the junction unmatched. The CDR3 protein is CATSTGMSYEQYF. CDR3 DNA sequence: TGTGCCACCTCGACAGGGATGAGTTACGAGCAGTACTTC.

This chain joins TRBV6-1 and TRBJ2-7; 9 nucleotides agree with TRBD2. Germline V gene sequence: CDR1 MNHNS, CDR2 SASEGT. After removal of 3 bases from V and 2 bases from J, the junction contained 5 bases not matched to a gene. CDR3 length equals 15 residues. CDR3 region: CASSEGAGGPYEQYF. The CDR3 DNA sequence: TGTGCCAGCAGTGAGGGGGCGGGAGGGCCCTACGAGCAGTACTTC.

In its sample, this clone was seen a few times. The V gene is TRBV27, the J gene TRBJ2-2, with TRBD1 matching 7 bases. This CDR3 has 17 residues. Germline trimming cut 2 bases from V and 6 bases from J; bases unmatched to any gene: 12. In germline, CDR1 is MNHEY, CDR2 SMNVEV (reference sequence). The CDR3 loop reads CASSLSRGSVWAGELFF. The CDR3 bases are TGTGCCAGCAGTTTAAGCAGGGGGTCGGTATGGGCCGGGGAGCTGTTTTTT.

This chain connects TRBV6-5 to TRBJ2-7; D might be TRBD2 (5 bases). This CDR3 region has 15 residues. Germline V CDR1 and CDR2: MNHEY, SVGAGI. Deletions cut 6 bases from V and 1 base from J, with 16 bases between. CDR3 sequence (DNA): TGTGCCAGCAGGAGATGGACTGGAAATTCCTACGAGCAGTACTTC. As protein: CASRRWTGNSYEQYF.

The V call is TRBV9, the J call TRBJ1-2; the match to TRBD1 covers 12 bases. J gave up 4 bases and V 3 bases, and 10 bases lay outside the gene matches. CDR1 is SGDLS and CDR2 is YYNGEE in the germline V gene. The CDR3 covers 17 residues. The CDR3 DNA is TGTGCCAGCAGCGACCGGGACAGGGGGCGAGGGGGCTATGGCTACACCTTC. Translation gives CASSDRDRGRGGYGYTF.

The chain carries TRBV19 and TRBJ1-2, with D possibly TRBD1 on 5 matching bases. With 7 bases removed from V and 3 bases from J, the gap between germline ends came to 18 bases. The germline gives CDR1 LNHDA, CDR2 SQIVND (reference sequence). This CDR3 is built from 15 residues. This CDR3 is CASNRRGEPYYGYTF. The CDR3 nucleotides read TGTGCCAGTAACCGGCGGGGGGAACCATACTATGGCTACACCTTC.

CDR3 sequence: CASNLGQGGTEAFF. CDR3 nucleotide sequence: TGTGCCAGCAATTTAGGACAGGGTGGCACTGAAGCTTTCTTT. The chain recombines TRBV6-1 with TRBJ1-1; TRBD1 matches 8 bases. The CDR3 consists of 14 residues. The germline V gene has CDR1 MNHNS and CDR2 SASEGT. V lost 7 bases and J lost 4; bases outside the gene matches: 8.

This rearrangement joins TRBV6-5 to TRBJ2-5; no clear D gene. The J call is uncertain, as TRBJ2-7 better fits the DNA end. There are 15 residues in the CDR3. Germline assignment: CDR1 MNHEY and CDR2 SVGAGI. The CDR3 region has the DNA TGTGCCAGCAGTTACTCGATAGATCGAAGCCACGAGCAGTACTTC. Its translation: CASSYSIDRSHEQYF.

The chain recombines TRBV30 with TRBJ1-1; possible D gene TRBD1, 6 bases. Trimming removed 5 bases from V and 6 bases from J, with 22 bases in between. Germline assignment: CDR1 GTSNPN and CDR2 SVGIG (reference sequence). The length of the CDR3 is 15 residues. The CDR3 DNA is TGTGCCTGGGGGGAACTGGGGGCGCATGGCGCTGAAGCTTTCTTT. The encoded protein is CAWGELGAHGAEAFF.

This sequence joins TRBV12-5 and TRBJ2-7, with D perhaps TRBD2 (5 bases). Deletions cut 9 bases from V and 4 bases from J, with 22 bases between. CDR1 LGHNT and CDR2 FRNRAP come from the germline V gene. The CDR3 is 15 amino acids. CDR3 in DNA: TGTGCTAGGCTTGACAACATAACTAGATTATACGAGCAGTACTTC. Its translation is CARLDNITRLYEQYF.

This chain's CDR3 is CASSLGRHTEAFF. The CDR3 region has the DNA TGTGCCAGCAGCTTGGGGCGGCACACTGAAGCTTTCTTT. This sequence joins TRBV28 and TRBJ1-1, with D maybe TRBD1 (5 bases). The CDR3 has 13 residues. In germline, CDR1 is MDHEN, CDR2 SYDVKM. The ends were cut back, 6 bases at V and 3 bases at J, with 11 bases in the middle.

This clone was observed once. The rearrangement links TRBV10-3 to TRBJ2-5; 12 bases fit TRBD1. Germline loops: CDR1 ENHRY, CDR2 SYGVKD. Unmatched junction bases numbered 5, after V lost 4 bases and J lost 5 bases. The CDR3 consists of 15 residues. The CDR3 DNA follows: TGTGCCATCAGTGGGGACAGGGGGCCGGAGGAGACCCAGTACTTC. Translated, it gives CAISGDRGPEETQYF.

The chain has TRBV11-3 and TRBJ2-1; perhaps TRBD2 as D (6 bases). CDR1 and CDR2 (germline): SGHNT, YENEEA. The CDR3 consists of 18 residues. Trimming removed 2 bases from V and 3 bases from J, with 20 bases in between. CDR3 nucleotide sequence: TGTGCCAGCAGCTTAACCGTTTGGGAGGTAGCGGACTACAATGAGCAGTTCTTC. Encoded protein: CASSLTVWEVADYNEQFF.

This chain uses TRBV5-4 with TRBJ1-3; the D is unclear. Between the trimmed V and J ends, which lost 1 base and 4 bases, there was a span of 6 bases. Germline values: CDR1 SGHNT, CDR2 YYREEE (reference sequence). This CDR3 contains 13 residues. The DNA for the CDR3 is TGTGCCAGCAGCTTGAGCCCAGGAAACACCATATATTTT. Its translation: CASSLSPGNTIYF.

The genes are TRBV6-6 and TRBJ1-6; 7 bases line up with TRBD1. The CDR3 loop spans 14 amino acids. V was pared by 6 bases and J by 7 bases, with 6 bases of the junction left unmatched. CDR1 MNHNY and CDR2 SVGAGI come from the germline V gene (reference sequence). The CDR3 spells CASSPGTVNSPLHF. CDR3 DNA: TGTGCCAGCAGCCCCGGGACAGTGAATTCACCCCTCCACTTT.

The chain couples TRBV28 to TRBJ1-2; TRBD1 agrees at 10 bases. The germline V gene has CDR1 MDHEN and CDR2 SYDVKM. The CDR3 is 13 amino acids. The junction had 1 base not matched to a gene; V was cut back by 2 bases and J by 7 bases. The CDR3, as DNA: TGTGCCAGCAGTTTAGGACAGGGGGGTGGCTACACCTTC. It yields the protein CASSLGQGGGYTF.

This chain uses TRBV19 with TRBJ2-3; 9 bases are a match to TRBD2. Germline assignment: CDR1 LNHDA and CDR2 SQIVND (reference sequence). After removal of 7 bases from V and 1 base from J, the junction contained 6 bases not matched to a gene. This CDR3 has 15 residues. DNA of the CDR3: TGTGCCAGTACCCCAGCGGGAGGACGCACAGATACGCAGTATTTT. Its protein product is CASTPAGGRTDTQYF.

The chain couples TRBV9 to TRBJ2-5; perhaps TRBD2 as D (5 bases). V gave up 0 bases and J gave up 5 bases, with 11 bases separating them. The germline V gene encodes CDR1 SGDLS and CDR2 YYNGEE. This CDR3 region has 14 residues. The CDR3 sequence is CASSVAPGWETQYF. The DNA of the CDR3 is TGTGCCAGCAGCGTAGCTCCGGGATGGGAGACCCAGTACTTC.